This section outlines one T cell receptor beta chain sequence together with its context. CDR3 length: 15 amino acids. CDR1 is SGDLS, CDR2 YYNGEE, per germline. J gave up 0 bases and V 3 bases, and 2 bases lay outside the gene matches. This entry comes from a study of blood T cell repertoires in COVID-19. Study background: Sources were T cells, B-cell-depleted T cells, or PBMCs; the material itself was cDNA or gDNA.

Sequencing used immunoSEQ multiplex PCR; TCRdb keeps in-frame clones, though not all of them. The sample contains over 250,000 clones, 70% to 90% of which appear only once. The source is a woman in her 70s with acute or convalescent COVID-19. The chain links TRBV9 to TRBJ1-1, with TRBD1 identical over 10 bases. Sequencing was performed on peripheral blood. The CDR3 region is CASSAGQGLNTEAFF. The CDR3 nucleotides are TGTGCCAGCAGCGCGGGACAGGGGTTGAACACTGAAGCTTTCTTT.